This T cell receptor beta chain was observed in a study of beta chain features in type 1 diabetes. Whole-study context: All samples together contributed 90 million to 110 million sorted cells for examination. Study-level results: Patients showed naive, central memory and Treg TCRB repertoires that appeared more similar than those of healthy donors.

The CDR3 is 13 amino acids. V lost 5 bases to trimming and J lost 7 bases, with 14 bases between them. Germline V gene sequence: CDR1 SGHVS, CDR2 FNYEAQ. The entirety of the isolated RNA underwent reverse transcription, so expressed TCRB transcripts were sequenced. The protocol was immunoSEQ multiplex PCR, while the TCRdb copy is restricted to in-frame clones and leaves out a portion. The sample records some 400,000 clones, over 12% being singletons. This clone has more than one count but fewer than ten. Its target is not known. Blood was collected once per donor into heparin, averaging about 100 mL. The receptor's source is a woman between 18 and 30 years old in good health. The sample comprised naive CD4+ T cells from blood. The chain links TRBV7-6 to TRBJ1-2; a possible D gene is TRBD1 (5 bases). This CDR3 is CASSSQGPTGYTF. The CDR3 DNA is TGTGCCAGCAGCAGTCAGGGCCCGACTGGCTACACCTTC.